This TCR beta chain was documented in a study of blood T cell repertoires in COVID-19. Study-level information: Specimens from acute and convalescent COVID-19 originated in the United States, Italy and Spain. PBMCs, B-cell-depleted T cells, or T cells were the source of the cDNA or gDNA that made up the material.

This clone was seen a handful of times. Authors' processing steps: Reference gene primer amplification yielded estimated nucleated cell counts. The table came from immunoSEQ multiplex PCR; TCRdb's copy has only in-frame clones and leaves some out. For V, J and clone size, that table is used; D and trimming come from the DNA. The table has about 150,000 clones, around 90% seen once. Germline assignment: CDR1 LGHNT and CDR2 FRNRAP. This CDR3 comprises 18 residues. Trimming removed 0 bases from V and 3 bases from J, with 17 bases in between. This TCR came from a man aged 45-65 years with acute or convalescent COVID-19. The source material was peripheral blood. The chain has TRBV12-5 and TRBJ1-4; D might be TRBD1 (6 bases). The CDR3, as DNA: TGTGCTAGTGGTTTGGTATACTCTCAGGACAGATCTAATGAAAAACTGTTTTTT. Translation gives CASGLVYSQDRSNEKLFF. The full variable domain, its missing parts supplied by reference TRBV12-5 and TRBJ1-4, is DARVTQTPRHKVTEMGQEVTMRCQPILGHNTVFWYRQTMMQGLELLAYFRNRAPLDDSGMPKDRFSAEMPDATLATLKIQPSEPRDSAVYFCASGLVYSQDRSNEKLFFGSGTQLSVL.